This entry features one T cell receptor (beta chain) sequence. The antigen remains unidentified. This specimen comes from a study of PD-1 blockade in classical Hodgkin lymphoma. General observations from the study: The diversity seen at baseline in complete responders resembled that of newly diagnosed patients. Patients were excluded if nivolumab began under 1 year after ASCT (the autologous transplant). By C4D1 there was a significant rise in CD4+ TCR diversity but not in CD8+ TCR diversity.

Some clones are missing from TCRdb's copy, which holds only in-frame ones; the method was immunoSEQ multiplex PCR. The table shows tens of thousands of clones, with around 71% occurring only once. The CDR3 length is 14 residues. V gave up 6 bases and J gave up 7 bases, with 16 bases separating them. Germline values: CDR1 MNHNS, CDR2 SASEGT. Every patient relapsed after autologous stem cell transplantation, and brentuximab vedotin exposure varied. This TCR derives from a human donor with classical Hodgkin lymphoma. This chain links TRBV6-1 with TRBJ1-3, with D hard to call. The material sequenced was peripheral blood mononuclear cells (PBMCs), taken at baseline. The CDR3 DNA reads TGTGCCAGCAGAGTGGACGGCGCGGGGAACACCATATATTTT. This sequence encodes CASRVDGAGNTIYF.